Following are 15 T cell receptor beta chains from one sample sequenced in a study of neurological immune-mediated disorders. Each CDR3 protein gets one entry after TCRdb re-called the 5' RACE reads with MiXCR. The profile shows almost 85,000 distinct CDR3 sequences, just over 2.5% of them singletons. Sequencing was done on a sample of PBMCs. The receptors derive from a woman in her twenties or thirties with multiple sclerosis.

In its sample, this clonotype was seen many times. Written as DNA, the CDR3 is TGCGCCAGCAGCCCGGACGGTGCCGCAATGGACAATGAGCAGTTCTTC. It is translated as CASSPDGAAMDNEQFF. The gene calls are TRBV5-1 and TRBJ2-1, with D unclear. Trimming took 4 bases from V and 5 from J, leaving 19 bases between them. CDR3 length equals 16 residues. Per the germline V gene, CDR1 is SGHRS and CDR2 is YFSETQ.

This clonotype showed up many times. The J gene is TRBJ1-5, the V gene TRBV29-1; no clear D gene. CDR1 is SQVTM, CDR2 ANQGSEA, per germline. This CDR3 spans 11 amino acids. V was clipped by 4 bases and J by 5 bases, with 6 bases between them. Written as DNA, the CDR3 is TGCAGCGTTGGGAGCGATCAGCCCCAGCATTTT. Translation: CSVGSDQPQHF.

This clonotype has at least ten counts. This chain links TRBV20-1 with TRBJ2-1; tentative D call: TRBD2 (6 bases). This CDR3 is 13 amino acids long. With 7 bases removed from V and 12 bases from J, the gap between germline ends came to 22 bases. Germline-derived CDR1 and CDR2 are DFQATT and SNEGSKA (reference sequence). This CDR3 is CSVHRDSQKVQFF. In DNA, the CDR3 is TGCAGTGTCCACCGGGACTCTCAAAAGGTGCAGTTCTTC.

Ten or more counts support this clonotype. This chain uses TRBV20-1 with TRBJ2-1; the match to TRBD1 covers 8 bases. Per germline, CDR1 DFQATT and CDR2 SNEGSKA (reference sequence). This CDR3 is 14 amino acids long. The J segment lost 7 bases and the V segment lost 0 bases, leaving 5 bases of the junction unmatched. CDR3 region: CSARDRGRFNEQFF. CDR3 coding DNA: TGCAGTGCTAGAGACAGGGGGCGATTTAATGAGCAGTTCTTC.

This clonotype came up many times. The V call is TRBV20-1, the J call TRBJ1-2; TRBD1 matches at 7 bases. The CDR3 extends over 16 amino acids. Germline V gives CDR1 DFQATT, CDR2 SNEGSKA (reference sequence). V lost 6 bases, J lost 4 bases, and 17 bases stayed unmatched. The CDR3 region is CSAHIDRELGAYGYTF. DNA for the CDR3: TGCAGTGCCCACATCGACAGGGAACTCGGCGCCTATGGCTACACCTTC.

There are many counts of this clonotype. This rearrangement joins TRBV5-1 to TRBJ1-1; 7 positions match TRBD1. Germline assignment: CDR1 SGHRS and CDR2 YFSETQ. The V gene end was trimmed by 4 bases and the J gene end by 5 bases; junction bases not matched to a gene: 11. The CDR3 totals 15 residues. The CDR3 loop is CASSPEDRERTEAFF. DNA for the CDR3: TGCGCCAGCAGCCCGGAAGACAGGGAGAGGACTGAAGCTTTCTTT.

There are many counts of this clonotype. The genes are TRBV5-1 and TRBJ2-7, with D perhaps matching TRBD1 or TRBD2 (5 bases each). Looked up from germline, CDR1 is SGHRS and CDR2 is YFSETQ. Trimming took off 2 bases at V and 0 bases at J, with 9 bases between the two ends. This CDR3 region has 14 residues. CDR3 nucleotides: TGCGCCAGCAGCTTTTCGGGGCTCTCCTACGAGCAGTACTTC. Translating gives CASSFSGLSYEQYF.

Ten or more counts support this clonotype. The rearrangement links TRBV20-1 to TRBJ2-1; D is possibly TRBD1 or TRBD2 (6 bases each). The CDR3 covers 15 residues. Trimming took off 5 bases at V and 3 bases at J, with 17 bases between the two ends. CDR1 DFQATT and CDR2 SNEGSKA come from the germline V gene (reference sequence). This CDR3 is CSAGPGAASYNEQFF. The CDR3 bases are TGCAGTGCTGGTCCGGGGGCGGCCAGCTACAATGAGCAGTTCTTC.

This clonotype was recorded many times. The J gene is TRBJ2-1, the V gene TRBV12-3 or TRBV12-4, with D unresolved. Trimming removed 0 bases at V and 15 bases at J, with 15 bases between. The CDR3 extends over 13 amino acids. The CDR3 bases are TGTGCCAGCAGTTTAGCGCGTCCGGGCGGAACGTTCTTC. This sequence encodes CASSLARPGGTFF.

This clonotype was recorded many times. The chain uses TRBV6-5 and TRBJ1-2; tentatively, D is TRBD1 (6 bases). Between the trimmed V and J ends, which lost 0 bases and 0 bases, there was a span of 14 bases. CDR3 length: 17 amino acids. Per the germline V gene, CDR1 is MNHEY and CDR2 is SVGAGI. CDR3 DNA: TGTGCCAGCAGTTACTCTGGAGGGGACACCGCTAACTATGGCTACACCTTC. This gives the protein CASSYSGGDTANYGYTF.

This clonotype was counted at least ten times. This chain links TRBV27 with TRBJ2-6; D ambiguous. The CDR3 runs to 15 residues. Trimming cost V 6 bases and J 0 bases, with 9 bases left between them. Germline-derived CDR1 and CDR2 are MNHEY and SMNVEV (reference sequence). The CDR3 is CASRPHSSGANVLTF. The CDR3 region has the DNA TGTGCCAGCAGACCCCACAGCTCTGGGGCCAACGTCCTGACTTTC.

This clonotype was seen at least ten times. The chain is built from TRBV20-1 and TRBJ2-7, with D perhaps being TRBD1 or TRBD2 (5 bases each). This CDR3 contains 10 residues. The V and J ends lost 6 bases and 2 bases respectively, with 5 bases between them. In germline, CDR1 is DFQATT, CDR2 SNEGSKA (reference sequence). Written as DNA, the CDR3 is TGCAGTGCGGGGGCCTACGAGCAGTACTTC. This encodes CSAGAYEQYF.

This clonotype was detected many times. The chain has TRBV7-8 and TRBJ2-7; 7 bases fit TRBD2. Trimming took 1 base from V and 3 from J; bases not matched to a gene: 3. This CDR3 spans 14 amino acids. The germline gives CDR1 SGHVS, CDR2 FQNEAQ. The CDR3 bases are TGTGCCAGCAGCTTAGATGGACTAGACTACGAGCAGTACTTC. It specifies CASSLDGLDYEQYF.

Many counts were recorded for this clonotype. CDR3 in DNA: TGTGCCACCAGCAGAGATCTGGGGCTTCGTCAGCCCCAGCATTTT. It codes for CATSRDLGLRQPQHF. This chain connects TRBV15 to TRBJ1-5, with D tentatively TRBD1 (5 bases). Germline V gives CDR1 LNHNV, CDR2 YYDKDF (reference sequence). Trimming pared 0 bases from V and 6 bases from J, leaving 12 bases between. This CDR3 spans 15 amino acids.

This clonotype came up many times. This chain connects TRBV6-1 to TRBJ2-2; no firm D call. The CDR3 covers 14 residues. The germline gives CDR1 MNHNS, CDR2 SASEGT. Trimming took 3 bases from V and 7 from J, leaving 12 bases between them. As DNA, the CDR3 is TGTGCCAGCAGTGAGGTGCTGGTGGTCGGGGAGCTGTTTTTT. Protein: CASSEVLVVGELFF.